The rows below give T cell receptor beta chains drawn from one sample of a study of control samples from healthy donors and cancer patients. The assay was immunoSEQ multiplex PCR, and TCRdb's table has in-frame clones only and misses some. The table includes 350,000 to 450,000 clones, around 90% detected once. Sequencing used PBMCs. All receptors come from a man aged 35-49 years with head and neck cancer. CDR3s include the opening cysteine and the closing phenylalanine or tryptophan. The D gene is left open where the match is weak. Expanded clones are given a class, and other clones once, few, many or no size at all.

J: TRBJ2-5
V: TRBV2
D: NA
size: NA
CDR3: CASPQRTDQETQYF
DNA: TGTGCCAGCCCTCAACGGACGGATCAAGAGACCCAGTACTTC

J: TRBJ1-5
V: TRBV6-5
D: TRBD1
size: NA
CDR3: CASRGGTGGSGPQHF
DNA: TGTGCCAGCAGGGGAGGGACAGGGGGGTCCGGGCCCCAGCATTTT

J: TRBJ1-1
V: TRBV27
D: NA
size: NA
CDR3: CASSFGGEAFF
DNA: TGTGCCAGCAGTTTTGGCGGTGAAGCTTTCTTT

J: TRBJ2-7
V: TRBV7-6
D: TRBD2
size: NA
CDR3: CASSVSSSGNYEQYF
DNA: TGTGCCAGCAGCGTTTCATCCAGCGGGAACTACGAGCAGTACTTC

J: TRBJ1-5
V: TRBV28
D: TRBD1
size: once
CDR3: CASSLFLNRGRGNQPQHF
DNA: TGTGCCAGCAGTTTATTCCTCAACAGGGGGCGCGGCAATCAGCCCCAGCATTTT

J: TRBJ2-7
V: TRBV6-5
D: TRBD1
size: NA
CDR3: CASSPTLTGNEQYF
DNA: TGTGCCAGCAGTCCCACTCTGACAGGGAACGAGCAGTACTTC

J: TRBJ2-1
V: TRBV11-3
D: NA
size: few
CDR3: CASSPGRSYNEQFF
DNA: TGTGCCAGCAGTCCGGGACGCTCCTACAATGAGCAGTTCTTC

J: TRBJ2-3
V: TRBV11-3
D: TRBD2
size: NA
CDR3: CASSPRAGSGGATDTQYF
DNA: TGTGCCAGCAGCCCCCGCGCGGGTAGCGGGGGGGCGACAGATACGCAGTATTTT

J: TRBJ1-5
V: TRBV7-9
D: NA
size: NA
CDR3: CASSLVGFWGPGTQHF
DNA: TGTGCCAGCAGCTTAGTAGGTTTCTGGGGCCCGGGGACCCAGCATTTT

J: TRBJ1-4
V: TRBV4-3
D: NA
size: NA
CDR3: CASSQDWSFGATNEKLFF
DNA: TGCGCCAGCAGCCAAGATTGGTCTTTTGGGGCAACTAATGAAAAACTGTTTTTT

J: TRBJ2-5
V: TRBV15
D: TRBD2
size: NA
CDR3: CATSSLSGGRAETQYF
DNA: TGTGCCACCAGCAGTCTCAGCGGGGGTAGAGCTGAGACCCAGTACTTC

J: TRBJ2-3
V: TRBV4-2
D: TRBD2
size: NA
CDR3: CASSQVGAGGITDTQYF
DNA: TGTGCCAGCAGCCAAGTAGGGGCGGGGGGAATCACAGATACGCAGTATTTT

J: TRBJ2-7
V: TRBV7-9
D: TRBD1
size: NA
CDR3: CASSSSSGTAPADEQYF
DNA: TGTGCCAGCAGCTCATCGAGTGGGACAGCACCAGCTGACGAGCAGTACTTC

J: TRBJ2-3
V: TRBV5-1
D: TRBD2
size: few
CDR3: CASSLESSGSTDTQYF
DNA: TGCGCCAGCAGCTTGGAGTCTAGCGGGAGCACAGATACGCAGTATTTT

J: TRBJ2-1
V: TRBV4-1
D: TRBD1
size: NA
CDR3: CASSHPKPGQGVNEQFF
DNA: TGCGCCAGCAGCCATCCCAAACCGGGACAGGGGGTAAATGAGCAGTTCTTC

J: TRBJ2-7
V: TRBV19
D: TRBD2
size: NA
CDR3: CASSPGLAGLYEQYF
DNA: TGTGCCAGTAGTCCGGGACTAGCGGGTCTGTACGAGCAGTACTTC

J: TRBJ2-7
V: TRBV19
D: TRBD1
size: once
CDR3: CASSPRTGGGEQYF
DNA: TGTGCCAGTAGTCCCCGGACAGGGGGCGGGGAGCAGTACTTC

J: TRBJ2-5
V: TRBV18
D: NA
size: once
CDR3: CASSPDTAVETQYF
DNA: TGTGCCAGCTCCCCGGACACGGCGGTGGAGACCCAGTACTTC

J: TRBJ2-5
V: TRBV24-1
D: TRBD2
size: once
CDR3: CATSDLIAGGETQYF
DNA: TGTGCCACCAGTGATTTGATTGCGGGAGGGGAGACCCAGTACTTC

J: TRBJ2-5
V: TRBV6-1
D: NA
size: NA
CDR3: CASSEAQEGWETQYF
DNA: TGTGCCAGCAGTGAAGCGCAAGAGGGTTGGGAGACCCAGTACTTC

J: TRBJ1-6
V: TRBV5-4
D: NA
size: NA
CDR3: CASSRGWGNNSPLHF
DNA: TGTGCCAGCAGTCGGGGTTGGGGGAATAATTCACCCCTCCACTTT

J: TRBJ2-1
V: TRBV19
D: NA
size: NA
CDR3: CASTPTRRGYNEQFF
DNA: TGTGCCTCAACACCGACTAGGCGGGGCTACAATGAGCAGTTCTTC

J: TRBJ1-1
V: TRBV6-4
D: NA
size: once
CDR3: CASSTTGFARGTEAFF
DNA: TGTGCCAGCAGTACTACAGGGTTTGCTAGGGGCACTGAAGCTTTCTTT

J: TRBJ1-4
V: TRBV28
D: NA
size: NA
CDR3: CASRGGQDDEKLFF
DNA: TGTGCCAGCAGGGGGGGGCAGGACGATGAAAAACTGTTTTTT

J: TRBJ1-4
V: TRBV18
D: TRBD1
size: NA
CDR3: CASSPREGANNEKLFF
DNA: TGTGCCAGCTCACCACGGGAGGGGGCTAACAATGAAAAACTGTTTTTT

J: TRBJ2-5
V: TRBV9
D: TRBD2
size: NA
CDR3: CASSPGTSGGIQETQYF
DNA: TGTGCCAGCAGCCCCGGGACTAGCGGGGGCATCCAAGAGACCCAGTACTTC